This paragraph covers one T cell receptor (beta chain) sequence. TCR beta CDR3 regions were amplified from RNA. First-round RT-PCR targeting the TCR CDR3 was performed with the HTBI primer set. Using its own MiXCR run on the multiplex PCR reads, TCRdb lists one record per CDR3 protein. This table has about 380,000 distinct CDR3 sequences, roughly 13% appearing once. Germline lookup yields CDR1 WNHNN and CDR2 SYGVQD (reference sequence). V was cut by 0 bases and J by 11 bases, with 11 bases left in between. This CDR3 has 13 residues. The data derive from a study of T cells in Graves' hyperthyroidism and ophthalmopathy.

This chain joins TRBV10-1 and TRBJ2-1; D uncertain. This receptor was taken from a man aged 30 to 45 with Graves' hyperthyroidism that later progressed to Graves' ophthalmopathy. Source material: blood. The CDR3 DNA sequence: TGCGCCAGCAGTGAGTCAGGCACCCCGAAGCAGTTCTTC. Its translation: CASSESGTPKQFF.